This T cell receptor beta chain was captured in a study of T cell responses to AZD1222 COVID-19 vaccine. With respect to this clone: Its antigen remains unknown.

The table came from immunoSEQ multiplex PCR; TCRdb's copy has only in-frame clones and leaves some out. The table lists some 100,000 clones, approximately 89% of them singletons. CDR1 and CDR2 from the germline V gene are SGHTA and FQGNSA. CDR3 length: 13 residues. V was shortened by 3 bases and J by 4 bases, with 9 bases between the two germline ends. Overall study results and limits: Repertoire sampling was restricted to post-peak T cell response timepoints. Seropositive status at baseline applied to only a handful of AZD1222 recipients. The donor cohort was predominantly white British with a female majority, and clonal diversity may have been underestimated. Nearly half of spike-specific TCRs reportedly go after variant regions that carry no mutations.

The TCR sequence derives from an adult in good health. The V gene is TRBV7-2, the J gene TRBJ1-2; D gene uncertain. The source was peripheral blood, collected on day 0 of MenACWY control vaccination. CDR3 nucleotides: TGTGCCAGCAGCTTGTGGACGGTCTATGGCTACACCTTC. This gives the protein CASSLWTVYGYTF.